This is a list of T cell receptor beta chains from one sample in a study of blood T cells in healthy people across ages. TCRdb re-called the 5' RACE reads with MiXCR, one entry per CDR3 protein. The sample has some 290,000 distinct CDR3 sequences; roughly 26% are singletons. The sample was blood. The receptors originated from a woman aged 70-85 years in good health. The CDR3 runs from the conserved cysteine through the conserved F or W. Fields, in order: J gene, D gene, clone size, CDR3 length, V gene, CDR3 DNA, CDR3 protein. A D gene is named only where the DNA matches it firmly. The listing skips clone size in some rows; elsewhere it reads once, few, many or a size class.

j_call: TRBJ1-3; d_call: -; clone_size: few; cdr3_length: 14; v_call: TRBV20-1; cdr3_nt: TGCAGTGCTAGAACTGGGCAGGGGATAAACACCATATATTTT; cdr3_aa: CSARTGQGINTIYF
j_call: TRBJ2-4; d_call: -; clone_size: -; cdr3_length: 16; v_call: TRBV12-3/TRBV12-4; cdr3_nt: TGTGCCAGCAGCCCCCTCGCTTCCTTAGCCAAAAACATTCAGTACTTC; cdr3_aa: CASSPLASLAKNIQYF
j_call: TRBJ2-1; d_call: -; clone_size: few; cdr3_length: 12; v_call: TRBV29-1; cdr3_nt: TGCAGCGTCACCTCCGGGACTGACGAGCAGTTCTTC; cdr3_aa: CSVTSGTDEQFF
j_call: TRBJ2-7; d_call: TRBD1; clone_size: few; cdr3_length: 13; v_call: TRBV29-1; cdr3_nt: TGCAGCGTTGGGACAGGGGGGGATTACGAGCAGTACTTC; cdr3_aa: CSVGTGGDYEQYF
j_call: TRBJ2-7; d_call: TRBD2; clone_size: few; cdr3_length: 14; v_call: TRBV12-3/TRBV12-4; cdr3_nt: TGTGCCAGCAGTTTCTCCGGGAGGGCTGGCGAGCAGTACTTC; cdr3_aa: CASSFSGRAGEQYF
j_call: TRBJ2-3; d_call: TRBD2; clone_size: -; cdr3_length: 15; v_call: TRBV4-1; cdr3_nt: TGCGCCAGCAGCCGACTAGCGGAGTTCACAGATACGCAGTATTTT; cdr3_aa: CASSRLAEFTDTQYF
j_call: TRBJ2-3; d_call: -; clone_size: -; cdr3_length: 15; v_call: TRBV2; cdr3_nt: TGTGCCAGCAGTGAACCGGGGGCTTACACAGATACGCAGTATTTT; cdr3_aa: CASSEPGAYTDTQYF
j_call: TRBJ2-1; d_call: TRBD2; clone_size: -; cdr3_length: 15; v_call: TRBV20-1; cdr3_nt: TGCAGTGCAAAACCCGGGACTAGCGGCTACAATGAGCAGTTCTTC; cdr3_aa: CSAKPGTSGYNEQFF
j_call: TRBJ2-1; d_call: -; clone_size: many; cdr3_length: 12; v_call: TRBV3-1; cdr3_nt: TGTGCCAGCAGCCAAGTGAGGAATGAGCAGTTCTTC; cdr3_aa: CASSQVRNEQFF
j_call: TRBJ1-2; d_call: -; clone_size: once; cdr3_length: 13; v_call: TRBV12-3/TRBV12-4; cdr3_nt: TGTGCCAGCAGCAGGGGACTTCGATTTGGCTACACCTTC; cdr3_aa: CASSRGLRFGYTF
j_call: TRBJ1-1; d_call: -; clone_size: few; cdr3_length: 13; v_call: TRBV6-5; cdr3_nt: TGTGCCAGCAGTTACTTCCCGGACACTGAAGCTTTCTTT; cdr3_aa: CASSYFPDTEAFF
j_call: TRBJ2-1; d_call: -; clone_size: many; cdr3_length: 11; v_call: TRBV11-2; cdr3_nt: TGTGCCAGCAAGCGCGTCGGTGAGCAGTTCTTC; cdr3_aa: CASKRVGEQFF
j_call: TRBJ2-6; d_call: -; clone_size: -; cdr3_length: 18; v_call: TRBV6-1; cdr3_nt: TGTGCCAGCAGAGGGGGTTGGGGACACAGCTCTGGGGCCAACGTCCTGACTTTC; cdr3_aa: CASRGGWGHSSGANVLTF
j_call: TRBJ1-4; d_call: -; clone_size: -; cdr3_length: 15; v_call: TRBV5-1; cdr3_nt: TGCGCCAGCAGCCCCTCTACAGGGTCGAGTGAAAAACTGTTTTTT; cdr3_aa: CASSPSTGSSEKLFF
j_call: TRBJ2-3; d_call: -; clone_size: -; cdr3_length: 15; v_call: TRBV5-1; cdr3_nt: TGCGCCAGCAGCTTGGCCACGACTAGAGCAGATACGCAGTATTTT; cdr3_aa: CASSLATTRADTQYF
j_call: TRBJ2-4; d_call: TRBD2; clone_size: few; cdr3_length: 15; v_call: TRBV20-1; cdr3_nt: TGCAGTGCTATCGTTGGGACTAGCGGTGTAAACATTCAGTACTTC; cdr3_aa: CSAIVGTSGVNIQYF
j_call: TRBJ2-1; d_call: TRBD2; clone_size: few; cdr3_length: 15; v_call: TRBV28; cdr3_nt: TGTGCCAGCAGTTTGGGTGGCCTAGCGGACAATGAGCAGTTCTTC; cdr3_aa: CASSLGGLADNEQFF
j_call: TRBJ1-1; d_call: TRBD1; clone_size: few; cdr3_length: 16; v_call: TRBV5-1; cdr3_nt: TGCGCCAGCAGCCTGGGGTCAGGGGGCCTGAACACTGAAGCTTTCTTT; cdr3_aa: CASSLGSGGLNTEAFF
j_call: TRBJ2-1; d_call: TRBD2; clone_size: -; cdr3_length: 14; v_call: TRBV7-2; cdr3_nt: TGTGCCAGCAGTCTAGGGGGACTAGGGAATGAGCAGTTCTTC; cdr3_aa: CASSLGGLGNEQFF
j_call: TRBJ2-7; d_call: -; clone_size: -; cdr3_length: 14; v_call: TRBV5-4; cdr3_nt: TGTGCCAGCAGCTTTCCCGGGAAAACCTACGAGCAGTACTTC; cdr3_aa: CASSFPGKTYEQYF
j_call: TRBJ1-3; d_call: -; clone_size: few; cdr3_length: 14; v_call: TRBV6-6; cdr3_nt: TGTGCCAGCATTCTCCCAGACTCTGGAAACACCATATATTTT; cdr3_aa: CASILPDSGNTIYF
j_call: TRBJ2-1; d_call: -; clone_size: -; cdr3_length: 15; v_call: TRBV27; cdr3_nt: TGTGCCAGCAGTTTGACCCAGGGACCCGCCTCAGGGCAGTTCTTC; cdr3_aa: CASSLTQGPASGQFF
j_call: TRBJ2-1; d_call: TRBD2; clone_size: many; cdr3_length: 15; v_call: TRBV7-8; cdr3_nt: TGTGCCAGCAGCTTAGTGCTAGCGGAAAACAATGAGCAGTTCTTC; cdr3_aa: CASSLVLAENNEQFF
j_call: TRBJ2-7; d_call: TRBD2; clone_size: -; cdr3_length: 19; v_call: TRBV20-1; cdr3_nt: TGCAGTGCGCCTCGTGGAGGGACTAGCGGGAGAGCGGGCCGGGACGAGCAGTACTTC; cdr3_aa: CSAPRGGTSGRAGRDEQYF
j_call: TRBJ2-7; d_call: -; clone_size: few; cdr3_length: 14; v_call: TRBV27; cdr3_nt: TGTGCCAGCAGTTTAACCGGGCTTTGGTCGCCGCAGTACTTC; cdr3_aa: CASSLTGLWSPQYF
j_call: TRBJ2-5; d_call: -; clone_size: -; cdr3_length: 14; v_call: TRBV29-1; cdr3_nt: TGCAGTACCTTAGGGACCGTGGGGATCGAGACCCAGTACTTC; cdr3_aa: CSTLGTVGIETQYF
j_call: TRBJ1-4; d_call: -; clone_size: -; cdr3_length: 13; v_call: TRBV28; cdr3_nt: TGTGCCAGCGTCCAGGGCACTAATGAAAAACTGTTTTTT; cdr3_aa: CASVQGTNEKLFF
j_call: TRBJ1-5; d_call: -; clone_size: -; cdr3_length: 16; v_call: TRBV19; cdr3_nt: TGTGCCAGTAGTCCCCTCCAGCGATCGGGGTATCAGCCCCAGCATTTT; cdr3_aa: CASSPLQRSGYQPQHF
j_call: TRBJ2-1; d_call: TRBD2; clone_size: few; cdr3_length: 15; v_call: TRBV7-2; cdr3_nt: TGTGCCAGCAGCTTAAAGCGGGAGAGTTACAATGAGCAGTTCTTC; cdr3_aa: CASSLKRESYNEQFF
j_call: TRBJ2-1; d_call: TRBD1; clone_size: few; cdr3_length: 16; v_call: TRBV20-1; cdr3_nt: TGCAGTGCTAGTACCCCAGACAGGGGGTTCTACAATGAGCAGTTCTTC; cdr3_aa: CSASTPDRGFYNEQFF
j_call: TRBJ2-1; d_call: TRBD2; clone_size: -; cdr3_length: 16; v_call: TRBV6-5; cdr3_nt: TGTGCCAGCAGTTATAGTAGCGGGAGGGTTAGAAATGAGCAGTTCTTC; cdr3_aa: CASSYSSGRVRNEQFF
j_call: TRBJ2-1; d_call: -; clone_size: -; cdr3_length: 16; v_call: TRBV6-6; cdr3_nt: TGTGCCAGCAGTTACTCTGTGCAGGGGCATCTCAATGAGCAGTTCTTC; cdr3_aa: CASSYSVQGHLNEQFF
j_call: TRBJ2-1; d_call: TRBD1; clone_size: -; cdr3_length: 16; v_call: TRBV20-1; cdr3_nt: TGCAGTGCTAGACGATTGGACAGGGGGGACCACAATGAGCAGTTCTTC; cdr3_aa: CSARRLDRGDHNEQFF
j_call: TRBJ2-4; d_call: -; clone_size: -; cdr3_length: 14; v_call: TRBV7-2; cdr3_nt: TGTGCCAGCAGCTTGCGGCCAGATAAAAACATTCAGTACTTC; cdr3_aa: CASSLRPDKNIQYF
j_call: TRBJ2-3; d_call: -; clone_size: few; cdr3_length: 14; v_call: TRBV11-3; cdr3_nt: TGTGCCAGCAGCTCGGGCCATCCCACAGATACGCAGTATTTT; cdr3_aa: CASSSGHPTDTQYF
j_call: TRBJ1-1; d_call: -; clone_size: few; cdr3_length: 12; v_call: TRBV20-1; cdr3_nt: TGCAGTGCTAGAGACACGAACACTGAAGCTTTCTTT; cdr3_aa: CSARDTNTEAFF
j_call: TRBJ2-5; d_call: -; clone_size: -; cdr3_length: 14; v_call: TRBV29-1; cdr3_nt: TGCAGCGTTGAAGCTTGGGACACTCAAGAGACCCAGTACTTC; cdr3_aa: CSVEAWDTQETQYF
j_call: TRBJ1-2; d_call: -; clone_size: -; cdr3_length: 13; v_call: TRBV5-1; cdr3_nt: TGCGCCAGCAGCCAAGACCGACGCGGGGGCTACACCTTC; cdr3_aa: CASSQDRRGGYTF
j_call: TRBJ2-5; d_call: TRBD2; clone_size: many; cdr3_length: 15; v_call: TRBV10-2; cdr3_nt: TGCGCCAGCAGTGCACACATTAGCGGGAGTGGGACCCAGTACTTC; cdr3_aa: CASSAHISGSGTQYF
j_call: TRBJ2-1; d_call: -; clone_size: -; cdr3_length: 14; v_call: TRBV9; cdr3_nt: TGTGCCAGCAGCTCTCTCAGGGACTACAATGAGCAGTTCTTC; cdr3_aa: CASSSLRDYNEQFF
j_call: TRBJ2-3; d_call: -; clone_size: once; cdr3_length: 13; v_call: TRBV19; cdr3_nt: TGTGCCAGTAAAGGGAAGCCGTCAGATACGCAGTATTTT; cdr3_aa: CASKGKPSDTQYF
j_call: TRBJ2-6; d_call: -; clone_size: -; cdr3_length: 15; v_call: TRBV6-6; cdr3_nt: TGTGCCAGCAGTTACGAAAGTCCTGGGGCCAACGTCCTGACTTTC; cdr3_aa: CASSYESPGANVLTF